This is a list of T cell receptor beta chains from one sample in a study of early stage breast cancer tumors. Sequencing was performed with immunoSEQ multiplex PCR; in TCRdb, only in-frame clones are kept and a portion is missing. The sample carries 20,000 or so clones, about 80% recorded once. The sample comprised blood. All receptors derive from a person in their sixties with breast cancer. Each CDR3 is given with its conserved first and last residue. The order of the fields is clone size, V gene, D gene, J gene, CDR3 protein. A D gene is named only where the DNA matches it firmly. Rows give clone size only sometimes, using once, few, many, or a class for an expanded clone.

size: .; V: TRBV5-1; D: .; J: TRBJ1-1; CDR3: CASSLPAGTLYTEAFF
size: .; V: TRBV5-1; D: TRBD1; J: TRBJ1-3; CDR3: CASSPLGTGKPGSGNTIYF
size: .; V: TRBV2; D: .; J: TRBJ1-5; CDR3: CASSESGSNQPQHF
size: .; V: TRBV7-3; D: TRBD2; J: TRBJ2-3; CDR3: CASSLTAGGPTDTQYF
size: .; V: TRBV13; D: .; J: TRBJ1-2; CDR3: CASSLLGKSYGYTF
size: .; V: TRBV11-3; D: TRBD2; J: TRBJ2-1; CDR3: CASSLTGTSRNEQFF
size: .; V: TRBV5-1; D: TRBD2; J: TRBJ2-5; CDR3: CASSLAASGGSRETQYF
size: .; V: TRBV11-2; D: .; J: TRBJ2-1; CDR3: CASSPLASRNEQFF
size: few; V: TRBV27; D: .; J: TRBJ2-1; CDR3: CATTWGVYNEQFF
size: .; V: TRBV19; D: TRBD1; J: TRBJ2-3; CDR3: CASSMTGEADTQYF
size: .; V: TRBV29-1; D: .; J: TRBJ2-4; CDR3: CSVALAGIQYF
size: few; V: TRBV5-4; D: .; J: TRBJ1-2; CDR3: CASSLMGDPYGYTF
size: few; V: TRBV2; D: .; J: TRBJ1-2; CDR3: CASIADSGQGTTGYTF
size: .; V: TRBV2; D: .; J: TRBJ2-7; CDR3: CASSEWHEQYF
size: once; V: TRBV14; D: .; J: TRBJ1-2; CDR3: CASSGVGRGYTF
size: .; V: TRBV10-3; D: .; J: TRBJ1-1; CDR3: CAISERGGNTEAFF
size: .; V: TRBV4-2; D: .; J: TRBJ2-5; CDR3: CASGHKYQETQYF
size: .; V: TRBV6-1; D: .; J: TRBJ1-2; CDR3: CASSEEARSNYGYTF
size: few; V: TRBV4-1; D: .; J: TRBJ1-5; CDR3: CASSVQGSDQPQHF
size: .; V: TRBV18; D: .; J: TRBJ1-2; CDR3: CASSPFAGNNYGYTF
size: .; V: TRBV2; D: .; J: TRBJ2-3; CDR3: CASSDSRSSTDTQYF
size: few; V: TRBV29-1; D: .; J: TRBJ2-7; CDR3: CSVEDGSYEQYF